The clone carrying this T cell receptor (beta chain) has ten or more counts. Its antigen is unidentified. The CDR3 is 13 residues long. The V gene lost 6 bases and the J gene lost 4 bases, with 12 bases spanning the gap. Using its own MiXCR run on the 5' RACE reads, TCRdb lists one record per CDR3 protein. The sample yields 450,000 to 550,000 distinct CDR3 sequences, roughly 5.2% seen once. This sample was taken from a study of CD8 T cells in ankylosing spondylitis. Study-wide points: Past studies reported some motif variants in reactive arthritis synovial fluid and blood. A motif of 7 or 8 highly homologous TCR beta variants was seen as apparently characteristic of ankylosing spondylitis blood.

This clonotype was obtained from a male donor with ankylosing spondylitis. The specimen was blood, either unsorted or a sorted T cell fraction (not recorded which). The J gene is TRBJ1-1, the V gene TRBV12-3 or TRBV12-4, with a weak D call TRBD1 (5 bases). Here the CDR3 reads CASRAREVTEAFF. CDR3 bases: TGTGCCAGCAGGGCCAGGGAGGTCACTGAAGCTTTCTTT.